Below, 7 T cell receptor delta chains from the same sample are listed, as sequenced in a study of Vδ1+ human thymocytes. Regarding the study as a whole: Thymic TRG and TRD repertoires appeared highly polyclonal.

These receptors' targets are unknown. The template was reverse-transcribed extracted RNA. Pooled V-gene forward primers with one constant-region reverse primer generated the CDR3 amplicons by multiplex PCR. TCRdb reanalyzed the multiplex PCR reads using CATT. Of around 60,000 delta-chain clones in the sample, approximately 15% were seen once. Sequencing was carried out using Vdelta1+ gamma-delta thymocytes from the thymus. This sample's subset: FACS-sorted CD3+ TCRalphabeta- TCRVdelta1+ TCRVdelta2- thymocytes. These receptors were obtained from a girl in the first two years of life who had congenital heart surgery.

The chain employs TRDV1 and TRDJ1; TRDD3 agrees at 8 bases. This CDR3 is built from 19 residues. V trimming: 4 bases; J trimming: 2 bases; junction bases outside the gene matches: 18. Germline V gene data show CDR1 as TSWWSYY and CDR2 as QGS. CDR3 sequence (DNA): TGTGCTCTTGGGGGCCCACCTTCCCCTCCCACTGGGGGGACCGATAAACTCATCTTT. Its protein is CALGGPPSPPTGGTDKLIF.

The rearrangement joins TRDV1 to TRDJ1; D ambiguous. Trimming took off 2 bases at V and 5 bases at J, with 12 bases between the two ends. The CDR3 is 14 amino acids. Germline CDR1 is TSWWSYY and CDR2 is QGS. The CDR3 nucleotides read TGTGCTCTTGGGGAAGAAGGTGCGGGAGATAAACTCATCTTT. Protein sequence: CALGEEGAGDKLIF.

The V call is TRDV1, the J call TRDJ1; D remains ambiguous. Germline-derived CDR1 and CDR2 are TSWWSYY and QGS. The V and J ends lost 0 bases and 6 bases respectively, with 35 bases between them. The CDR3 sequence is 22 residues long. CDR3 nucleotides: TGTGCTCTTGGGGAACTAGCCCGCCCTGTCTCAACGGGAAAAGACTCCGGGCATAAACTCATCTTT. It encodes CALGELARPVSTGKDSGHKLIF.

A few counts support this clone. The chain has TRDV1 and TRDJ1; 7 positions match TRDD3. Trimming cost V 3 bases and J 0 bases; bases outside gene matches: 19. The CDR3 runs 20 residues. Germline CDR1 and CDR2: TSWWSYY and QGS. CDR3 protein: CALGECQTLGPTSYTDKLIF. Written as DNA, the CDR3 is TGTGCTCTTGGGGAGTGCCAAACACTGGGGCCCACCTCGTACACCGATAAACTCATCTTT.

This chain uses TRDV1 with TRDJ1; TRDD3 is a possible D gene (5 bases). V lost 1 base and J 0 bases, leaving 21 bases between the germline ends. The CDR3 sequence is 19 residues long. Germline V lookup: CDR1 TSWWSYY, CDR2 QGS. The CDR3 loop is CALGEHGPTGMEYTDKLIF. In nucleotides, the CDR3 is TGTGCTCTTGGGGAACATGGTCCCACAGGGATGGAGTACACCGATAAACTCATCTTT.

This rearrangement joins TRDV1 to TRDJ1, with 9 bases that match TRDD3. Germline assignment: CDR1 TSWWSYY and CDR2 QGS. V lost 1 base to trimming and J lost 7 bases; unmatched junction nucleotides: 34. CDR3 size: 24 residues. The CDR3 reads CALGEPLRSPTHLTGGPEGGKLIF. CDR3 nucleotides: TGTGCTCTTGGGGAACCGCTCAGGTCTCCTACTCACCTTACTGGGGGACCCGAGGGGGGTAAACTCATCTTT.

The V and J genes are TRDV1 and TRDJ1; no reliable D call. The CDR3 totals 18 residues. In germline, CDR1 is TSWWSYY, CDR2 QGS. Trimming removed 2 bases at V and 0 bases at J, with 19 bases between. The CDR3 DNA reads TGTGCTCTTGGGGAATTCAACTCCTCCCCGCCTCACACCGATAAACTCATCTTT. The encoded protein is CALGEFNSSPPHTDKLIF.